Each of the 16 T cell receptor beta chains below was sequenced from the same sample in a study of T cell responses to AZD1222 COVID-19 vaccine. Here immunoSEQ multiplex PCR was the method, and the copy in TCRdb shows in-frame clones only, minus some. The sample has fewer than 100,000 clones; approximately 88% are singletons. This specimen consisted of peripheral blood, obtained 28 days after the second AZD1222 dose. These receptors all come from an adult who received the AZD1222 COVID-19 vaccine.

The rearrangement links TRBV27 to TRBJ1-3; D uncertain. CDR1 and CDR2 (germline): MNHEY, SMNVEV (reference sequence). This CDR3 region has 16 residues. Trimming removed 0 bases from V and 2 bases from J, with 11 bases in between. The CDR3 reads CASSLSHPTAGNTIYF. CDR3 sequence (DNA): TGTGCCAGCAGTTTATCCCATCCTACAGCTGGAAACACCATATATTTT.

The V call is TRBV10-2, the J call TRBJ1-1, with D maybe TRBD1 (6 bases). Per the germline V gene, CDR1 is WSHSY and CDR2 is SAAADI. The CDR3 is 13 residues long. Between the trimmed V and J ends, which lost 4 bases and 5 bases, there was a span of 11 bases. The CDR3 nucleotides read TGCGCCAGCAGTGGGGGGGCCGGGACTGAAGCTTTCTTT. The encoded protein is CASSGGAGTEAFF.

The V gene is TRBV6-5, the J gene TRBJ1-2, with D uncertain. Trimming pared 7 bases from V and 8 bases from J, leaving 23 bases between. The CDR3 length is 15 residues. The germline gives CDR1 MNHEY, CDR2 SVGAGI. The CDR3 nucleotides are TGTGCCAGCATCATTCTCTCCGGGTCCTCGGGGGGCTACACCTTC. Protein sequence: CASIILSGSSGGYTF.

Written as DNA, the CDR3 is TGTGCCAGCAGCGTAGCGGTGGGGGACAGCACAGCCAAAAACATTCAGTACTTC. Translating gives CASSVAVGDSTAKNIQYF. The rearrangement uses TRBV9 and TRBJ2-4, with 7 bases matching TRBD1. The CDR3 has 18 amino acids. V lost 0 bases and J lost 0; bases outside the gene matches: 9. Germline CDR1 and CDR2: SGDLS and YYNGEE. Drawing the rest from reference TRBV9 and TRBJ2-4, the complete variable domain is DSGVTQTPKHLITATGQRVTLRCSPRSGDLSVYWYQQSLDQGLQFLIQYYNGEERAKGNILERFSAQQFPDLHSELNLSSLELGDSALYFCASSVAVGDSTAKNIQYFGAGTRLSVL.

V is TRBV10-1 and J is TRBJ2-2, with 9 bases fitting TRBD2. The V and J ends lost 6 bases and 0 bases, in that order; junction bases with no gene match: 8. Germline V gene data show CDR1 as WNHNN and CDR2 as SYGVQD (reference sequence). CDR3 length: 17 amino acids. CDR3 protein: CASRIGLASANTGELFF. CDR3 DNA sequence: TGCGCCAGCAGGATAGGACTAGCGAGCGCGAACACCGGGGAGCTGTTTTTT.

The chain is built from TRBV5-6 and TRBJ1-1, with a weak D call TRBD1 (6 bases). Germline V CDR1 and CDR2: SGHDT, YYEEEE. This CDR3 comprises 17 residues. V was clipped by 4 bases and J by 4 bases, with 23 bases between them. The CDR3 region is CASSLAAPLQGGTEAFF. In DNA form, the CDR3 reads TGTGCCAGCAGCCTGGCCGCCCCATTACAGGGTGGCACTGAAGCTTTCTTT.

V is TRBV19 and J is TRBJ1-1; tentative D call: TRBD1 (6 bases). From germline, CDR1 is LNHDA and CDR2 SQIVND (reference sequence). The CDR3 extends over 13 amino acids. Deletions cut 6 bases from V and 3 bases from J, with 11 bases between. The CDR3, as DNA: TGTGCCAGTAGAACCGGGACACACACTGAAGCTTTCTTT. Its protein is CASRTGTHTEAFF.

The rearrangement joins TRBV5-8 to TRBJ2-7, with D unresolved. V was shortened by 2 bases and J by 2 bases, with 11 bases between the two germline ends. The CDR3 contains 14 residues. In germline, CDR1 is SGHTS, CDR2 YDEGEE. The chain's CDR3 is CASSLMAAAYEQYF. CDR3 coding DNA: TGTGCCAGCAGCTTAATGGCAGCAGCCTACGAGCAGTACTTC.

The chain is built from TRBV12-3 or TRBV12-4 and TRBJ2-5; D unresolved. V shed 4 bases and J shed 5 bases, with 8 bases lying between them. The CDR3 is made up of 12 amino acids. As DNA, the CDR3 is TGTGCCAGCAGTTCGATTGTGGAGACCCAGTACTTC. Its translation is CASSSIVETQYF.

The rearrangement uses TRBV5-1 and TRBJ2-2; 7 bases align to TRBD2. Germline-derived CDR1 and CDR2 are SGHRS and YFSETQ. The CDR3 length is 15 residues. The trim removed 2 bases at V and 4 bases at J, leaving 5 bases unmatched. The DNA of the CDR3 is TGCGCCAGCAGCTTCGGGGGGACGGGCACCGGGGAGCTGTTTTTT. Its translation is CASSFGGTGTGELFF.

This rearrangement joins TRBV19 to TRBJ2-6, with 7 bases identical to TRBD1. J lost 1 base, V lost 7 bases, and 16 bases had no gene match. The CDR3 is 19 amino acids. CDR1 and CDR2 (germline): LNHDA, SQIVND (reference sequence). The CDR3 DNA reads TGTGCCAGTACCACTCTCCTGGGACAGCGAACATCTGGGGCCAACGTCCTGACTTTC. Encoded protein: CASTTLLGQRTSGANVLTF.

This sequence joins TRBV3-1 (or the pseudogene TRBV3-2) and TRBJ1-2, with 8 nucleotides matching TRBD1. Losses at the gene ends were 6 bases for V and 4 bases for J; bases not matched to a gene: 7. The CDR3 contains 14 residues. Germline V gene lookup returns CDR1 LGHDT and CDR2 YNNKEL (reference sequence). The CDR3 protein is CASSPAGGSYGYTF. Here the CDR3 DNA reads TGTGCCAGCAGTCCGGCAGGGGGCAGCTATGGCTACACCTTC.

In DNA, the CDR3 is TGTGCCAGCAGCTTAACCGGGGGTAACACCGGGGAGCTGTTTTTT. It is translated as CASSLTGGNTGELFF. This rearrangement joins TRBV7-9 to TRBJ2-2; D is perhaps TRBD2 (6 bases). CDR1 and CDR2 (germline): SEHNR, FQNEAQ (reference sequence). The germline V and J ends were trimmed by 2 bases and 2 bases, with 9 bases remaining between them. The CDR3 runs to 15 residues.

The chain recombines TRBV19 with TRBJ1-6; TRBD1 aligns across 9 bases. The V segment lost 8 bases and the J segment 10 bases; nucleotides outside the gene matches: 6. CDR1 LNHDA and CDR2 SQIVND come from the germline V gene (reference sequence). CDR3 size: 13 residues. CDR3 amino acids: CASWGQGESPLHF. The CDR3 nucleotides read TGTGCCAGTTGGGGACAGGGAGAATCACCCCTCCACTTT.

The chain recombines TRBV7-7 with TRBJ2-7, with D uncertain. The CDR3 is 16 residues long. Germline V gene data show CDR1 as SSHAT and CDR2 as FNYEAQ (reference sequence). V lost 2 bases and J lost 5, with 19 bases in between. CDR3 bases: TGTGCCAGCAGCTTACGCGGTCCCGGCTCTGTGGACGAGCAGTACTTC. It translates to CASSLRGPGSVDEQYF.

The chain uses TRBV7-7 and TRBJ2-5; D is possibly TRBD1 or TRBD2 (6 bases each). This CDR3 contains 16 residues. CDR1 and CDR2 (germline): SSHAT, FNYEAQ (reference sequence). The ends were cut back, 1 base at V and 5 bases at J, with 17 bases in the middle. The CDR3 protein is CASSLGSSGAGETQYF. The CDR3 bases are TGTGCCAGCAGCTTAGGATCCTCGGGGGCAGGGGAGACCCAGTACTTC.